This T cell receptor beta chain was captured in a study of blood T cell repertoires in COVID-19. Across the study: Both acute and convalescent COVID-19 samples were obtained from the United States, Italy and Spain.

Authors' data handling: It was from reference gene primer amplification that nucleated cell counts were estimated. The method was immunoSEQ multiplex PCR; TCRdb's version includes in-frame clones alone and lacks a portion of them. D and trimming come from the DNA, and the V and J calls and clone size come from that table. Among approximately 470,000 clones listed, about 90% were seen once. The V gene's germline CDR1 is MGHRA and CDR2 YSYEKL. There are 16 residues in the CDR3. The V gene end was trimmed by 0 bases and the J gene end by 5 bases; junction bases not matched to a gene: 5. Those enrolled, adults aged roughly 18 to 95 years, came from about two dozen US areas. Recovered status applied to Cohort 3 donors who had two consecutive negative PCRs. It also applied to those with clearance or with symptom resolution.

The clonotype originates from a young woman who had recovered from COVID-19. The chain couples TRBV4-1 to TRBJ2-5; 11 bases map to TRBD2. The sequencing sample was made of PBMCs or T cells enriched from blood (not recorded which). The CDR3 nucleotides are TGCGCCAGCAGCCAAGAGACTAGCGGGGCGCTCGAGACCCAGTACTTC. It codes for CASSQETSGALETQYF.